This TCR beta chain emerged from a study of T cells in Graves' hyperthyroidism and ophthalmopathy. In the study overall: At the time of initial diagnosis and before any treatment, peripheral blood was collected. Points from the study as a whole: The model predicted ophthalmopathy a median around six months before onset.

Researchers took RNA transcripts and amplified the TCR beta CDR3 regions from them. HTBI primers were employed in a first-round RT-PCR of the TCR CDR3. TCRdb reanalysed the multiplex PCR reads using MiXCR and keeps one entry per CDR3 protein. The sample has hundreds of thousands of distinct CDR3 sequences, about 15% seen once. The PBMCs had their origin in approximately 10 ml of fresh peripheral blood. This clonotype was seen many times. Its antigen remains unknown. This CDR3 is 17 amino acids long. Germline assignment: CDR1 MDHEN and CDR2 SYDVKM. Trimming pared 7 bases from V and 0 bases from J, leaving 16 bases between.

The source material was blood. V usage is TRBV28 and J usage is TRBJ1-6; D gene uncertain. The receptor was isolated from a woman aged 40-49 years with Graves' ophthalmopathy. CDR3 amino acids: CASTGVGPYSYNSPLHF. In DNA, the CDR3 is TGTGCCAGCACTGGCGTGGGTCCCTACTCCTATAATTCACCCCTCCACTTT. The full variable domain, its missing parts supplied by reference TRBV28 and TRBJ1-6, is DVKVTQSSRYLVKRTGEKVFLECVQDMDHENMFWYRQDPGLGLRLIYFSYDVKMKEKGDIPEGYSVSREKKERFSLILESASTNQTSMYLCASTGVGPYSYNSPLHFGNGTRLTVT.